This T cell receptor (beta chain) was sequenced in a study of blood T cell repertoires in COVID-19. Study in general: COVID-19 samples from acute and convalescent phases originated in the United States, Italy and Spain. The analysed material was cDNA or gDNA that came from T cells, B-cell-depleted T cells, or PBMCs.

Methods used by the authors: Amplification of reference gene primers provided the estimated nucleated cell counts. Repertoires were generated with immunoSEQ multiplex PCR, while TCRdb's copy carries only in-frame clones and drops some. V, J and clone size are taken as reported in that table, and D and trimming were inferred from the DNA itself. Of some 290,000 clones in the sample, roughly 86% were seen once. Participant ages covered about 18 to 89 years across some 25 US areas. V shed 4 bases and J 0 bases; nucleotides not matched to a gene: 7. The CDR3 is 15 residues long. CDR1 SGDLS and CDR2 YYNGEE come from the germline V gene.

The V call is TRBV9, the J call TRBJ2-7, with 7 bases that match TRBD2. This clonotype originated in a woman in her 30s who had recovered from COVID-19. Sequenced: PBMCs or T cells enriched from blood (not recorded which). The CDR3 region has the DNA TGTGCCAGCAGCATTGAGGGCGGGAGCTCCTACGAGCAGTACTTC. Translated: CASSIEGGSSYEQYF.